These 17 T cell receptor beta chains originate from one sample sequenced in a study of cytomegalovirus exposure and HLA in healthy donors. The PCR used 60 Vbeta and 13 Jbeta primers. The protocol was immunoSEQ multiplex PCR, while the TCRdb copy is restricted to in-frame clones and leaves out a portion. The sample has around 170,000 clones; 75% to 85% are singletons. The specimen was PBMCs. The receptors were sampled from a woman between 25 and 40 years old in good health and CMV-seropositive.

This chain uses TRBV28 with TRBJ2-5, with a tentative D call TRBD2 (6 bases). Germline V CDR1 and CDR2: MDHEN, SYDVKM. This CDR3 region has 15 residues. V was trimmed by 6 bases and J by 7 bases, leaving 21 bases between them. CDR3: CASRRGGAAPGTQYF. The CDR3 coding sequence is TGTGCCAGCAGACGGGGCGGGGCGGCCCCGGGGACCCAGTACTTC.

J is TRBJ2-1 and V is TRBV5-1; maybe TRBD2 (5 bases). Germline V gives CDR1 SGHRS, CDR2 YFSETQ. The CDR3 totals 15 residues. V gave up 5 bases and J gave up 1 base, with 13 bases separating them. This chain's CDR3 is CASRLGLGSYNEQFF. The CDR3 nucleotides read TGCGCCAGCAGACTAGGGTTAGGGTCCTACAATGAGCAGTTCTTC.

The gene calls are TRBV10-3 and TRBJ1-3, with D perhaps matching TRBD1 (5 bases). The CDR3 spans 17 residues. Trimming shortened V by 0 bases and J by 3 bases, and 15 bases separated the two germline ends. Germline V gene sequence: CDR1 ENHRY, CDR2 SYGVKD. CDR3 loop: CAISESGQARGGNTIYF. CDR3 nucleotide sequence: TGTGCCATCAGTGAGTCGGGGCAGGCCAGAGGTGGAAACACCATATATTTT.

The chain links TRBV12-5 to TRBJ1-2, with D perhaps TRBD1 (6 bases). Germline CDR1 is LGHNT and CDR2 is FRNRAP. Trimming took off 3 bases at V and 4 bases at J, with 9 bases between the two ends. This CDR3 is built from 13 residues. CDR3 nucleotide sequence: TGTGCTAGTGGTTTAGGGGGTGCCTATGGCTACACCTTC. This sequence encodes CASGLGGAYGYTF.

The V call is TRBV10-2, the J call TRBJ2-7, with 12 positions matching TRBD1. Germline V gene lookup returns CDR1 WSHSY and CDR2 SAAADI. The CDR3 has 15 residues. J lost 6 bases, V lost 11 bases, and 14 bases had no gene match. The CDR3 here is CAARLVGTGGGEQYF. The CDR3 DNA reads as TGCGCCGCACGCCTGGTAGGGACAGGGGGCGGCGAGCAGTACTTC.

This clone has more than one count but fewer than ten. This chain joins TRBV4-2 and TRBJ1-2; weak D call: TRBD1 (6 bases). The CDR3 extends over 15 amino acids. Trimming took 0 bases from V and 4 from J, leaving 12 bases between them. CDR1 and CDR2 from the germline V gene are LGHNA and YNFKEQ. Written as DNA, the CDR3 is TGTGCCAGCAGCCAAGATAGGGGGTCGGGCTATGGCTACACCTTC. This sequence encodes CASSQDRGSGYGYTF.

As DNA, the CDR3 is TGTGCCAGCAGCCGAACCGAGAGTTCACCCCTCCACTTT. This encodes CASSRTESSPLHF. This chain links TRBV6-5 with TRBJ1-6; D gene unclear. Germline CDR1 reads MNHEY; CDR2 reads SVGAGI. With 6 bases removed from V and 9 bases from J, the gap between germline ends came to 12 bases. CDR3 length: 13 amino acids.

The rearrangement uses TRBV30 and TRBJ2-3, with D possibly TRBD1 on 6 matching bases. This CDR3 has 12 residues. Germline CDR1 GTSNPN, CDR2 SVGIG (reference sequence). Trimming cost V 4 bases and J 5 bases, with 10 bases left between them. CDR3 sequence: CAWNRDQDTQYF. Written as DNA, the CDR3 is TGTGCCTGGAACAGGGATCAAGATACGCAGTATTTT.

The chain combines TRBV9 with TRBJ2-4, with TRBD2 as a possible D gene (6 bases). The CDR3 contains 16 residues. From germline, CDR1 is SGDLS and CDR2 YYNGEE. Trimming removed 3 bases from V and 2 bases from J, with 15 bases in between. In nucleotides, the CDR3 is TGTGCCAGCAGCGCCACCGGGACTTCCACCAAAAACATTCAGTACTTC. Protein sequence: CASSATGTSTKNIQYF.

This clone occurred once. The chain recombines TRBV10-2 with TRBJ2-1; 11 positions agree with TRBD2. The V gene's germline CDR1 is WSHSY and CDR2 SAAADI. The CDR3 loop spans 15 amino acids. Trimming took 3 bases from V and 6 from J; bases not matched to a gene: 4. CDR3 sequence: CASSEGTSGVNEQFF. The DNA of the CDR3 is TGCGCCAGCAGTGAAGGGACTAGCGGAGTCAATGAGCAGTTCTTC.

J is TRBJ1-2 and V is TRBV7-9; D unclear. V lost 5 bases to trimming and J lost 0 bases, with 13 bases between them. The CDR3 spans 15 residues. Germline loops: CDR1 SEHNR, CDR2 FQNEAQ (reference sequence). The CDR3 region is CASSPVSGTNYGYTF. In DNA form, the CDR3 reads TGTGCCAGCAGCCCGGTGAGCGGCACTAACTATGGCTACACCTTC.

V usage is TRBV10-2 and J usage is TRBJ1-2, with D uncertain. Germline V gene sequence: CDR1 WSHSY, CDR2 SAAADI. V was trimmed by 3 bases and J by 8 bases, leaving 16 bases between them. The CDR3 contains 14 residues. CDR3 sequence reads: CASSEGRTAGGYTF. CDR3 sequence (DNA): TGCGCCAGCAGTGAAGGAAGAACAGCTGGGGGCTACACCTTC.

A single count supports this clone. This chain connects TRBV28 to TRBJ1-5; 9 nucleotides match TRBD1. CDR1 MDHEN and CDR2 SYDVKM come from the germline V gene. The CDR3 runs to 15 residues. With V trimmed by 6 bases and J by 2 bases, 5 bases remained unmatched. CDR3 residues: CASSSTGGRNQPQHF. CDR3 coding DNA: TGTGCCAGCAGCTCAACAGGGGGCCGCAATCAGCCCCAGCATTTT.

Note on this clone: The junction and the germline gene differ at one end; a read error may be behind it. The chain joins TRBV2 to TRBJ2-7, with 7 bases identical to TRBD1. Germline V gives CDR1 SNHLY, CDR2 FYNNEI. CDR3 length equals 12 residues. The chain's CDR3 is CASSRDSYGQYF. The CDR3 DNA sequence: TGTGCCAGCAGTCGGGACAGCTACGGGCAGTACTTC.

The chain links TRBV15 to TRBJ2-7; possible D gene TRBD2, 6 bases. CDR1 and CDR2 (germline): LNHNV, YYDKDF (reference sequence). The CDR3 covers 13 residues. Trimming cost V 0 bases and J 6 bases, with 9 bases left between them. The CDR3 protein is CATSRDGGFEQYF. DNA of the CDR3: TGTGCCACCAGCAGAGATGGGGGGTTCGAGCAGTACTTC.

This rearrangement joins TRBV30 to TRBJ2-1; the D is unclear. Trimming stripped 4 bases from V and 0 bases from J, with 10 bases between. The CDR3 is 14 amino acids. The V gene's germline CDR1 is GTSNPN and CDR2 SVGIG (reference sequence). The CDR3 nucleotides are TGTGCCTGGACCCTCCTTAGCTCCTACAATGAGCAGTTCTTC. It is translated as CAWTLLSSYNEQFF.

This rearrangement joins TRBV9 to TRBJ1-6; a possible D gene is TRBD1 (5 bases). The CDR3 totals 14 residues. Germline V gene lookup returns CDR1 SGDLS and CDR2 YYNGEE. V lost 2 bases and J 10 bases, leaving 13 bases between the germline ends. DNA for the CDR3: TGTGCCAGCAGCGTGGGGGGGGTGGGGTCACCCCTCCACTTT. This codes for CASSVGGVGSPLHF. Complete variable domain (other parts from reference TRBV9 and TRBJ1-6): DSGVTQTPKHLITATGQRVTLRCSPRSGDLSVYWYQQSLDQGLQFLIQYYNGEERAKGNILERFSAQQFPDLHSELNLSSLELGDSALYFCASSVGGVGSPLHFGNGTRLTVT.